Listed here is a single T cell receptor (beta chain). This specimen belongs to a study of T cell changes during pregnancy in multiple sclerosis. Produced via immunoSEQ multiplex PCR; TCRdb's table is partial and in-frame only. The data show about 93,000 clones, roughly 90% seen once. The sample was peripheral blood, taken before pregnancy. The source of this sequence is a female donor with multiple sclerosis, enrolled in a pregnancy study.

The CDR3 sequence is CATRGGNGPTDTQYF. The CDR3 DNA is TGTGCCACCCGAGGCGGGAACGGGCCCACAGATACGCAGTATTTT. The chain joins TRBV10-3 to TRBJ2-3, with D tentatively TRBD2 (6 bases). The germline CDR1 and CDR2 sequences are ENHRY and SYGVKD. Trimming removed 10 bases at V and 2 bases at J, with 19 bases between. This CDR3 comprises 15 residues.